A single sample gave rise to the 32 T cell receptor beta chains below, sequenced in a study of OX40 agonist ivuxolimab in advanced cancers. The assay was immunoSEQ multiplex PCR, and TCRdb's table has in-frame clones only and misses some. The sample records approximately 40,000 clones, roughly 80% being singletons. The sample here was CD4+ or CD8+ T cells sorted from blood, taken in a trial of the OX40 agonist ivuxolimab. All receptors come from an adult with an advanced solid tumor such as melanoma, head and neck, liver or kidney cancer.

This clone was recorded once. The chain joins TRBV5-4 to TRBJ1-2; D is undetermined. CDR3 length: 11 residues. V lost 4 bases to trimming and J lost 5 bases, with 6 bases between them. From germline, CDR1 is SGHNT and CDR2 YYREEE (reference sequence). CDR3 coding DNA: TGTGCCAGCAGCATAGGATATGGCTACACCTTC. The encoded protein is CASSIGYGYTF.

The rearrangement uses TRBV29-1 and TRBJ2-7, with D unclear. Germline V gene lookup returns CDR1 SQVTM and CDR2 ANQGSEA. The CDR3 sequence is 15 residues long. Trimming stripped 0 bases from V and 4 bases from J, with 16 bases between. CDR3 protein: CSVEEDRMPLYEQYF. The CDR3 DNA reads as TGCAGCGTTGAAGAGGACCGTATGCCTCTATACGAGCAGTACTTC.

The genes are TRBV5-4 and TRBJ1-1; D is perhaps TRBD1 (5 bases). The CDR3 loop spans 17 amino acids. The V end was cut by 1 base, the J end by 1 base, with 17 bases between. CDR1 is SGHNT, CDR2 YYREEE, per germline (reference sequence). The CDR3 DNA sequence: TGTGCCAGCAGCTTGTATGGGGGGTACCAAGGGAACACTGAAGCTTTCTTT. Amino acid sequence: CASSLYGGYQGNTEAFF.

J is TRBJ2-7 and V is TRBV30, with unresolved D. V lost 7 bases and J 3 bases, leaving 10 bases between the germline ends. Germline lookup yields CDR1 GTSNPN and CDR2 SVGIG (reference sequence). This CDR3 has 11 amino acids. The CDR3: CAFSTRYEQYF. The CDR3 coding sequence is TGTGCCTTTTCAACACGCTACGAGCAGTACTTC.

This rearrangement joins TRBV28 to TRBJ1-5; possible D gene TRBD1, 5 bases. Germline V gene data show CDR1 as MDHEN and CDR2 as SYDVKM. This CDR3 has 13 residues. Trimming cost V 6 bases and J 4 bases, with 10 bases left between them. CDR3 sequence (DNA): TGTGCCAGCAGCCGACAGTTTAATCAGCCCCAGCATTTT. It translates to CASSRQFNQPQHF.

V gene TRBV18 combines with J gene TRBJ2-5, with 11 bases identical to TRBD1. This CDR3 region has 15 residues. Germline lookup yields CDR1 KGHSH and CDR2 LQKENI. V was clipped by 5 bases and J by 2 bases; unmatched bases: 4. CDR3: CASSRTGGWQETQYF. In DNA form, the CDR3 reads TGTGCCAGCTCAAGGACAGGGGGCTGGCAAGAGACCCAGTACTTC.

This clone was recorded a few times. The chain is built from TRBV5-6 and TRBJ1-1; tentatively, D is TRBD1 (6 bases). The V gene's germline CDR1 is SGHDT and CDR2 YYEEEE. Trimming pared 4 bases from V and 4 bases from J, leaving 23 bases between. CDR3 length: 17 residues. CDR3 loop: CASSRNPQGIVGTEAFF. The CDR3 DNA reads TGTGCCAGCAGCAGAAACCCCCAGGGGATTGTGGGCACTGAAGCTTTCTTT.

By share, this clone ranks as medium-sized. The CDR3 region has the DNA TGTGCCAGCAGCTTGGGGAATTCACCCCTCCACTTT. This sequence encodes CASSLGNSPLHF. The chain employs TRBV13 and TRBJ1-6; unclear D gene. The CDR3 contains 12 residues. Germline loops: CDR1 PRHDT, CDR2 FYEKMQ (reference sequence). V was pared by 3 bases and J by 7 bases, with 4 bases between.

The chain recombines TRBV7-2 with TRBJ1-1; a weak D match, TRBD1 (5 bases). CDR1 is SGHTA and CDR2 is FQGNSA in the germline V gene. The CDR3 covers 13 residues. The ends were cut back, 3 bases at V and 6 bases at J, with 11 bases in the middle. As DNA, the CDR3 is TGTGCCAGCAGCTTGATGAGGGGTTCTGAAGCTTTCTTT. Protein sequence: CASSLMRGSEAFF.

The J gene is TRBJ1-6, the V gene TRBV2; TRBD1 matches at 7 bases. After removal of 4 bases from V and 5 bases from J, the junction contained 5 bases not matched to a gene. In germline, CDR1 is SNHLY, CDR2 FYNNEI. The CDR3 runs to 15 residues. CDR3 loop: CASSGQGSHNSPLHF. The CDR3 DNA sequence: TGTGCCAGCAGTGGACAGGGAAGCCATAATTCACCCCTCCACTTT.

The chain carries TRBV9 and TRBJ2-5, with 10 bases lining up with TRBD2. The CDR3 has 15 amino acids. Germline-derived CDR1 and CDR2 are SGDLS and YYNGEE. The V gene end was trimmed by 0 bases and the J gene end by 7 bases; junction bases not matched to a gene: 6. The CDR3 bases are TGTGCCAGCAGCGTAGGTACTAGCGGGATGGGGACCCAGTACTTC. Its protein is CASSVGTSGMGTQYF.

The rearrangement links TRBV7-8 to TRBJ1-2; no reliable D call. The germline gives CDR1 SGHVS, CDR2 FQNEAQ. The CDR3 is 14 amino acids. V lost 3 bases and J 8 bases, leaving 16 bases between the germline ends. Here the CDR3 reads CASSFPDVGRGYTF. In nucleotides, the CDR3 is TGTGCCAGCAGCTTTCCGGACGTTGGGCGAGGCTACACCTTC.

J is TRBJ2-2 and V is TRBV7-2; D uncertain. The V end lost 5 bases, the J end lost 0 bases, and 16 bases lay between the germline ends. The CDR3 consists of 17 residues. Looked up from germline, CDR1 is SGHTA and CDR2 is FQGNSA. This CDR3 reads CASSPARSLANTGELFF. In nucleotides, the CDR3 is TGTGCCAGCAGCCCCGCGCGAAGCCTAGCGAACACCGGGGAGCTGTTTTTT.

The gene calls are TRBV5-6 and TRBJ2-3; tentative D call: TRBD1 (6 bases). Trimming cost V 3 bases and J 2 bases, with 13 bases left between them. Germline CDR1 and CDR2: SGHDT and YYEEEE. The CDR3 sequence is 15 residues long. The CDR3 nucleotides are TGTGCCAGCAGCTCCCTCAGGGGAGACACAGATACGCAGTATTTT. This gives the protein CASSSLRGDTDTQYF.

The genes are TRBV29-1 and TRBJ2-2; D unresolved. CDR1 is SQVTM and CDR2 is ANQGSEA in the germline V gene. The CDR3 runs to 14 residues. V lost 5 bases, J lost 0 bases, and 10 bases lay in between. For the CDR3, the DNA is TGCAGCGTTTTCATCAAGACGAACACCGGGGAGCTGTTTTTT. Translation gives CSVFIKTNTGELFF.

V and J are TRBV19 and TRBJ1-3; no clear D. The CDR3 covers 15 residues. The V end was cut by 9 bases, the J end by 0 bases, with 15 bases between. Germline CDR1 and CDR2: LNHDA and SQIVND (reference sequence). The CDR3 sequence: CASIGQAYSGNTIYF. Written as DNA, the CDR3 is TGTGCCAGCATAGGGCAGGCCTACTCTGGAAACACCATATATTTT.

This chain joins TRBV18 and TRBJ1-1; D is perhaps TRBD1 (5 bases). V was trimmed by 7 bases and J by 2 bases, leaving 11 bases between them. The CDR3 spans 13 residues. Germline V lookup: CDR1 KGHSH, CDR2 LQKENI. The CDR3 DNA sequence: TGTGCCAGCTTGTCCCAGGGTAACACTGAAGCTTTCTTT. It encodes CASLSQGNTEAFF.

This chain joins TRBV27 and TRBJ1-2, with 7 bases lining up with TRBD1. V was clipped by 5 bases and J by 3 bases; unmatched bases: 9. CDR3 length equals 15 residues. The germline CDR1 and CDR2 sequences are MNHEY and SMNVEV (reference sequence). CDR3 protein: CASSETGPWDYGYTF. The CDR3 bases are TGTGCCAGCAGTGAGACAGGGCCGTGGGACTATGGCTACACCTTC.

The gene calls are TRBV6-1 and TRBJ2-1, with D possibly being TRBD1 (5 bases). The CDR3 is 13 residues long. V shed 8 bases and J shed 7 bases, with 15 bases lying between them. Per germline, CDR1 MNHNS and CDR2 SASEGT. CDR3 nucleotides: TGTGCCAGCCGTAAGACAGCGCTAAATGAGCAGTTCTTC. Translation: CASRKTALNEQFF.

This sequence joins TRBV6-5 and TRBJ2-2; unclear D gene. The CDR3 length is 15 residues. The germline V gene encodes CDR1 MNHEY and CDR2 SVGAGI. V was clipped by 5 bases and J by 1 base, with 11 bases between them. The chain's CDR3 is CASSRRRQNTGELFF. The CDR3 region has the DNA TGTGCCAGCAGTCGCCGTAGACAGAACACCGGGGAGCTGTTTTTT.

V and J are TRBV5-1 and TRBJ2-3; D ambiguous. The CDR3 is 15 residues long. Germline V gene sequence: CDR1 SGHRS, CDR2 YFSETQ. Trimming pared 0 bases from V and 0 bases from J, leaving 8 bases between. CDR3 sequence reads: CASSLDRLSTDTQYF. CDR3 in DNA: TGCGCCAGCAGCTTGGACAGATTAAGCACAGATACGCAGTATTTT.

This chain links TRBV19 with TRBJ2-5; D might be TRBD2 (6 bases). Deletions cut 1 base from V and 5 bases from J, with 11 bases between. The CDR3 spans 14 residues. From germline, CDR1 is LNHDA and CDR2 SQIVND (reference sequence). CDR3 nucleotides: TGTGCCAGTAGTATAGCGGGAGCTCTGGAGACCCAGTACTTC. Encoded protein: CASSIAGALETQYF.

DNA for the CDR3: TGCAGTGTTCAGAGCCAAGAGACCCAGTACTTC. Protein product: CSVQSQETQYF. V gene TRBV20-1 combines with J gene TRBJ2-5, with D unresolved. The CDR3 contains 11 residues. CDR1 DFQATT and CDR2 SNEGSKA come from the germline V gene (reference sequence). V was clipped by 7 bases and J by 1 base, with 7 bases between them.

The chain's CDR3 is CAGRPNFSNSNQPQHF. DNA for the CDR3: TGTGCCGGACGGCCCAATTTTTCCAACAGCAATCAGCCCCAGCATTTT. V and J are TRBV2 and TRBJ1-5; D uncertain. Trimming shortened V by 11 bases and J by 1 base, and 21 bases separated the two germline ends. Germline V lookup: CDR1 SNHLY, CDR2 FYNNEI. CDR3 length equals 16 residues.

Sample share makes this clone medium-sized. The DNA for the CDR3 is TGTGCCACCCAGAGAGGGGGCGCCATGAACACTGAAGCTTTCTTT. It is translated as CATQRGGAMNTEAFF. V usage is TRBV19 and J usage is TRBJ1-1; 7 bases are shared with TRBD1. Germline V gives CDR1 LNHDA, CDR2 SQIVND (reference sequence). This CDR3 region has 15 residues. V gave up 10 bases and J gave up 0 bases; unmatched junction bases: 11.

The V call is TRBV5-1, the J call TRBJ2-7; maybe TRBD2 (6 bases). V was cut by 8 bases and J by 4 bases, with 19 bases left in between. The CDR3 totals 14 residues. CDR1 and CDR2 (germline): SGHRS, YFSETQ. The CDR3: CASEPGLGAYEQYF. The CDR3 nucleotides are TGCGCCAGTGAGCCGGGACTCGGGGCGTACGAGCAGTACTTC. The entire variable domain, with the rest obtained from reference TRBV5-1 and TRBJ2-7, is as follows: KAGVTQTPRYLIKTRGQQVTLSCSPISGHRSVSWYQQTPGQGLQFLFEYFSETQRNKGNFPGRFSGRQFSNSRSEMNVSTLELGDSALYLCASEPGLGAYEQYFGPGTRLTVT.

This chain joins TRBV30 and TRBJ2-5; no clear D gene. The V gene lost 1 base and the J gene lost 3 bases, with 9 bases spanning the gap. The CDR3 sequence is 13 residues long. Germline lookup yields CDR1 GTSNPN and CDR2 SVGIG (reference sequence). DNA of the CDR3: TGTGCCTGGAGTGGTAATTCAAAAGAGACCCAGTACTTC. Amino acids: CAWSGNSKETQYF.

This rearrangement joins TRBV10-2 to TRBJ2-2; 8 nucleotides align to TRBD1. The germline gives CDR1 WSHSY, CDR2 SAAADI. This CDR3 is 15 amino acids long. V was clipped by 4 bases and J by 2 bases; unmatched bases: 3. This CDR3 reads CASSVTGGNTGELFF. The DNA of the CDR3 is TGCGCCAGCAGTGTTACAGGGGGTAACACCGGGGAGCTGTTTTTT.

J is TRBJ2-1 and V is TRBV11-3; tentative D call: TRBD2 (6 bases). Germline-derived CDR1 and CDR2 are SGHNT and YENEEA. This CDR3 is 13 amino acids long. Trimming left V 5 bases short and J 8 bases short, with 13 bases between. CDR3 DNA sequence: TGTGCCAGCAGCCCGGGCGGGGCCTATGAGCAGTTCTTC. It yields the protein CASSPGGAYEQFF.

The chain combines TRBV5-4 with TRBJ2-5, with 8 bases matching TRBD1. The CDR3 covers 14 residues. The V gene's germline CDR1 is SGHNT and CDR2 YYREEE (reference sequence). Trimming removed 3 bases from V and 2 bases from J; junction bases left unmatched: 3. CDR3 sequence: CASSYGTGQETQYF. The CDR3 DNA reads as TGTGCCAGCAGCTACGGGACAGGTCAAGAGACCCAGTACTTC.

J is TRBJ2-4 and V is TRBV5-6; D unclear. CDR3 length: 14 residues. Trimming took 7 bases from V and 0 from J, leaving 11 bases between them. Germline values: CDR1 SGHDT, CDR2 YYEEEE. The CDR3 nucleotides read TGTGCCAGCCACTCTGGGGTAGCCAAAAACATTCAGTACTTC. Translated: CASHSGVAKNIQYF.

This sequence joins TRBV6-1 and TRBJ1-3, with D unresolved. The CDR3 has 15 residues. From germline, CDR1 is MNHNS and CDR2 SASEGT. V was pared by 4 bases and J by 2 bases, with 12 bases between. The CDR3: CASSAMGTAGNTIYF. The DNA for the CDR3 is TGTGCCAGCAGTGCTATGGGAACGGCTGGAAACACCATATATTTT.